This TCR beta chain was documented in a study of persistence of HIV-infected CD4 T cells. This clone was seen once. Its antigen is unidentified. CDR1 is LGHDT, CDR2 YNNKEL, per germline (reference sequence). With 1 base removed from V and 4 bases from J, the gap between germline ends came to 17 bases. This CDR3 contains 17 residues. Sequencing used immunoSEQ version 4 in survey mode. Profiling relied on immunoSEQ multiplex PCR, and the TCRdb table lists in-frame clones only, not all of them. The table shows 40,000 to 55,000 clones, with more than 80% occurring only once. Nonspecific anti-CD3/anti-CD28 bead stimulation represents the broad CD4+ T cell repertoire. Sorting of responding CD4+ T cells relied on upregulated CD40 ligand together with CD69.

The TCR originated in an adult woman with HIV who was CMV-seropositive. The chain recombines TRBV3-1 (or the pseudogene TRBV3-2) with TRBJ1-3; unclear D gene. Sequencing used CD4+ T cells sorted from PBMCs after approximately 19-hour stimulation, obtained from a patient who received antiretroviral therapy. Here the CDR3 DNA reads TGTGCCAGCAGCCAAGTACTGAGAAACACGGGGGGAAACACCATATATTTT. Translation gives CASSQVLRNTGGNTIYF.